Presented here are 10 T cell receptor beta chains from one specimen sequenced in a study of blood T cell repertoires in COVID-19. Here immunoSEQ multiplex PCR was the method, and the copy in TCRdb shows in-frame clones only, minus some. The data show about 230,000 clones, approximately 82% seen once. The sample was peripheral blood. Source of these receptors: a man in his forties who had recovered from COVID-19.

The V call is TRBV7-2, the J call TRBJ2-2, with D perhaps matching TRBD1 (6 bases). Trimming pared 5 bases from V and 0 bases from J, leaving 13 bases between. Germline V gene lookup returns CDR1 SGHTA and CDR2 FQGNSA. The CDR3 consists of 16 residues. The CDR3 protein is CASSPTGTTNTGELFF. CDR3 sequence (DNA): TGTGCCAGCAGCCCGACCGGGACAACGAACACCGGGGAGCTGTTTTTT.

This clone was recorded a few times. As DNA, the CDR3 is TGTGCCAGCAGTTACGGCGGGAGGGACCCAGATACGCAGTATTTT. Amino acid sequence: CASSYGGRDPDTQYF. The chain recombines TRBV6-5 with TRBJ2-3, with 9 bases matching TRBD2. The length of the CDR3 is 15 residues. V shed 2 bases, J shed 4 bases, and the junction held 4 bases outside the gene matches. Germline assignment: CDR1 MNHEY and CDR2 SVGAGI.

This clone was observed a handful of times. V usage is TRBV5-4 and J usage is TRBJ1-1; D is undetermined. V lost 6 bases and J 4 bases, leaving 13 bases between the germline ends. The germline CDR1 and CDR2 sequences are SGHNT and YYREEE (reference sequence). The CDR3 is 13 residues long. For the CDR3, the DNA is TGTGCCAGCATTTCCCCCGGTGGCACTGAAGCTTTCTTT. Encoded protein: CASISPGGTEAFF.

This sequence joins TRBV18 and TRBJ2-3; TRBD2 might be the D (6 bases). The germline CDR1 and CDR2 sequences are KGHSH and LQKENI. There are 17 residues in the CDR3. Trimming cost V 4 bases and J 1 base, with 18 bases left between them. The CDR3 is CASSQNSRGVGTDTQYF. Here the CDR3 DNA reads TGTGCCAGCTCACAAAACTCGCGGGGTGTCGGCACAGATACGCAGTATTTT.

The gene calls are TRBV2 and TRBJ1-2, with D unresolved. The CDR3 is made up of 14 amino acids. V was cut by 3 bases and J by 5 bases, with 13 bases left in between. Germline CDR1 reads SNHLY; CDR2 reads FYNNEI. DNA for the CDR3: TGTGCCAGCAGTGAGGAGGTCAAGATATATGGCTACACCTTC. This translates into CASSEEVKIYGYTF.

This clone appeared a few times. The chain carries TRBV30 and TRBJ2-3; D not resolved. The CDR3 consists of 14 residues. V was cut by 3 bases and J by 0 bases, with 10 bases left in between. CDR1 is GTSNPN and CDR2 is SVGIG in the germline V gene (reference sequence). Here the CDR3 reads CAWRPTWSTDTQYF. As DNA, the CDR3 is TGTGCCTGGAGGCCTACTTGGAGCACAGATACGCAGTATTTT.

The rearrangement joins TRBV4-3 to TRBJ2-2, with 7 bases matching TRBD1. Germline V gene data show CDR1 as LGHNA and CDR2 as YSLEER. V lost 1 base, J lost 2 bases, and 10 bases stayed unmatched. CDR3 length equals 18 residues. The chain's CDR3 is CASSQVNSGTENTGELFF. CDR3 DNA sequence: TGCGCCAGCAGCCAAGTTAATTCCGGGACAGAAAACACCGGGGAGCTGTTTTTT.

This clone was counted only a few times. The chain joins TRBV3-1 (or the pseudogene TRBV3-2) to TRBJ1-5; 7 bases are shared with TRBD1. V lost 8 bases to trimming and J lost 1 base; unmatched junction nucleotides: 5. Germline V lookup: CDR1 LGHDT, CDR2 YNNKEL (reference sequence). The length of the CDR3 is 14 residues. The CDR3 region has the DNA TGTGCCAGCTCCAAGGGGGCGAGCAATCAGCCCCAGCATTTT. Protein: CASSKGASNQPQHF.

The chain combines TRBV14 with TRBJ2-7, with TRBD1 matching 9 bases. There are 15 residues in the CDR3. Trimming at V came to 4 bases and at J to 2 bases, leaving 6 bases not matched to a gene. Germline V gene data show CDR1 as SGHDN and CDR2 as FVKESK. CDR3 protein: CASSPGQGWAYEQYF. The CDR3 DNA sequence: TGTGCCAGCAGCCCGGGACAGGGCTGGGCCTACGAGCAGTACTTC.

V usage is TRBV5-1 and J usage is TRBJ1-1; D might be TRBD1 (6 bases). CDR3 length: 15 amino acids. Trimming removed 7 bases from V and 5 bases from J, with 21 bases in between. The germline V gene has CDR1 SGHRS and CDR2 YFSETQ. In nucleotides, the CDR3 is TGCGCCAGCTCAGAACAGACAGGTCCAAAGACTGAAGCTTTCTTT. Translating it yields CASSEQTGPKTEAFF.